This T cell receptor beta chain was identified during a study of cytomegalovirus exposure and HLA in healthy donors. Study details: The use of the same platform for the 130 or so validation repertoires and the roughly 630 first-cohort repertoires was reported by a later analysis. Findings of the study overall: Generally TCR sequences proved uncommon, though certain public TCRs appeared in numerous donors. Investigators reported some 150 TCR beta chains as tied to cytomegalovirus.

Only in-frame clones appear in the TCRdb table, and some are missing; sequencing was by immunoSEQ multiplex PCR. The table lists 110,000 to 150,000 clones, approximately 94% of them singletons. Worth noting for this clone: Its matching antigen is unknown.

With V trimmed by 9 bases and J by 6 bases, 4 bases remained unmatched. The length of the CDR3 is 13 residues. Germline CDR1 reads MGHDK; CDR2 reads SYGVNS. Sequencing was performed on PBMCs. This receptor was identified in a man aged 18 to 29 in good health and CMV-seropositive. The J gene is TRBJ2-2, the V gene TRBV25-1; TRBD1 matches 10 bases. CDR3 DNA: TGTGCCAGTAGGGACAGGGGAGCCGGGGAGCTGTTTTTT. Translating gives CASRDRGAGELFF. Supplemented by reference TRBV25-1 and TRBJ2-2, the full variable domain reads EADIYQTPRYLVIGTGKKITLECSQTMGHDKMYWYQQDPGMELHLIHYSYGVNSTEKGDLSSESTVSRIRTEHFPLTLESARPSHTSQYLCASRDRGAGELFFGEGSRLTVL.